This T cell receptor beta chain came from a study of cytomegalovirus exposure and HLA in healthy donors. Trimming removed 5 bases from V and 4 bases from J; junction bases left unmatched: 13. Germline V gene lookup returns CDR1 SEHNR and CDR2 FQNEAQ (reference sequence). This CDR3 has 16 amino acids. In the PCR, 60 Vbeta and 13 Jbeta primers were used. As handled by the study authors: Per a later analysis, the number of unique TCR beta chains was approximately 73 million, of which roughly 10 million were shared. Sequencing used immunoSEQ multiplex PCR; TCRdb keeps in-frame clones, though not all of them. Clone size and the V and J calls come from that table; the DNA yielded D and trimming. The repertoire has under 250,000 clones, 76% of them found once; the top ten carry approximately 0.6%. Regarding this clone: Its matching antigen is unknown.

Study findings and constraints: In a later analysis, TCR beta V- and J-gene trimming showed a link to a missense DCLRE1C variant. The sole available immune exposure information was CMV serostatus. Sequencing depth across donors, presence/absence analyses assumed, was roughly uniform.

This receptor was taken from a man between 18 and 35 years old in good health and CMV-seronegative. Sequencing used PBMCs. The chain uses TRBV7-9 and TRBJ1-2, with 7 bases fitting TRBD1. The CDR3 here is CASSRGGTDRVYGYTF. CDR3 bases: TGTGCCAGCAGCCGCGGGGGGACAGACAGAGTCTATGGCTACACCTTC.